The subject of this entry is one TCR beta chain. The antigen is not known. V lost 4 bases and J lost 5; bases outside the gene matches: 7. CDR3 length equals 14 residues. Germline V gene data show CDR1 as SGHRS and CDR2 as YFSETQ. The sample is drawn from a study of chemoradiotherapy in HPV16-positive cancers. Study-wide results and limits: Functional assays defining HPV-specific T cells used only a couple of HPV16-positive patients.

Method: immunoSEQ multiplex PCR; TCRdb's copy keeps in-frame clones and lacks some. The sample has several thousand clones, 65% to 75% seen once. The TCR originated in a human donor with HPV-associated anogenital cancer. The sequenced sample was tumor tissue, obtained from a patient who underwent chemoradiotherapy. The chain employs TRBV5-1 and TRBJ2-7; TRBD2 matches 9 bases. CDR3: CASSVSGRNHEQYF. CDR3 DNA: TGCGCCAGCAGCGTAAGCGGGAGGAACCACGAGCAGTACTTC.